The 8 T cell receptor beta chains below were found in one sample sequenced in a study of cytomegalovirus exposure and HLA in healthy donors. 13 Jbeta primers and 60 Vbeta primers were used for the PCR. Method: immunoSEQ multiplex PCR; TCRdb's copy keeps in-frame clones and lacks some. In total, the table holds more than 40,000 clones. Sequenced: PBMCs. The origin of the receptors is a male donor in good health and CMV-seronegative.

The chain couples TRBV9 to TRBJ1-2, with TRBD1 matching 7 bases. The CDR3 runs 12 residues. V dropped 8 bases and J dropped 4; count of bases not matched to a gene: 5. CDR1 is SGDLS, CDR2 YYNGEE, per germline. CDR3 region: CASDRAAYGYTF. The CDR3 region has the DNA TGTGCCAGTGACAGGGCAGCCTATGGCTACACCTTC.

This chain links TRBV7-2 with TRBJ1-2; D may be TRBD1 (6 bases). Germline V lookup: CDR1 SGHTA, CDR2 FQGNSA. The CDR3 runs 16 residues. The V end was cut by 0 bases, the J end by 4 bases, with 15 bases between. The CDR3, as DNA: TGTGCCAGCAGCTTAGCGCGGCTGGACAGCCCCTATGGCTACACCTTC. This translates into CASSLARLDSPYGYTF.

The chain uses TRBV27 and TRBJ1-1; 7 nucleotides agree with TRBD1. V trimming: 8 bases; J trimming: 0 bases; junction bases outside the gene matches: 18. There are 18 residues in the CDR3. Germline assignment: CDR1 MNHEY and CDR2 SMNVEV (reference sequence). CDR3 amino acids: CASGLGLGQRLLNTEAFF. CDR3 in DNA: TGTGCCAGCGGACTGGGGCTGGGACAGAGATTATTGAACACTGAAGCTTTCTTT.

V is TRBV4-3 and J is TRBJ1-1; 11 bases align to TRBD1. Germline V lookup: CDR1 LGHNA, CDR2 YSLEER. Trimming removed 1 base from V and 5 bases from J; junction bases left unmatched: 6. The CDR3 runs to 16 residues. The CDR3 nucleotides read TGCGCCAGCAGCCAAGGGGGCGGACAGGGGGCGACTGAAGCTTTCTTT. Amino acids: CASSQGGGQGATEAFF.

This chain links TRBV27 with TRBJ2-3; 8 nucleotides line up with TRBD2. Germline CDR1 and CDR2: MNHEY and SMNVEV (reference sequence). There are 16 residues in the CDR3. V trimming: 5 bases; J trimming: 4 bases; junction bases outside the gene matches: 11. The CDR3 DNA is TGTGCCAGCAGTGCGCTCCGGGACGGGGGGGCAGATACGCAGTATTTT. Its protein is CASSALRDGGADTQYF.

CDR3 in amino acids: CASQGGTVTGELFF. The DNA for the CDR3 is TGTGCCAGCCAGGGAGGTACGGTCACCGGGGAGCTGTTTTTT. V is TRBV4-2 and J is TRBJ2-2, with a possible D match to TRBD2 (6 bases). Deletions cut 8 bases from V and 4 bases from J, with 14 bases between. The CDR3 has 14 residues. Looked up from germline, CDR1 is LGHNA and CDR2 is YNFKEQ.

The genes are TRBV7-6 and TRBJ1-5; possible D gene TRBD1, 6 bases. The V and J ends lost 4 bases and 4 bases respectively, with 20 bases between them. CDR1 and CDR2 from the germline V gene are SGHVS and FNYEAQ. There are 17 residues in the CDR3. The CDR3 here is CASSSYPGQTPNQPQHF. The CDR3 region has the DNA TGTGCCAGCAGCTCATACCCGGGACAAACACCGAATCAGCCCCAGCATTTT. Variable domain in full (rest from reference TRBV7-6 and TRBJ1-5): GAGVSQSPRYKVTKRGQDVALRCDPISGHVSLYWYRQALGQGPEFLTYFNYEAQQDKSGLPNDRFSAERPEGSISTLTIQRTEQRDSAMYRCASSSYPGQTPNQPQHFGDGTRLSIL.

V and J are TRBV29-1 and TRBJ2-1; TRBD2 agrees at 7 bases. The CDR3 is 14 amino acids. The germline CDR1 and CDR2 sequences are SQVTM and ANQGSEA. Trimming removed 7 bases from V and 5 bases from J; junction bases left unmatched: 11. The CDR3 loop is CSASGVDRNNEQFF. DNA of the CDR3: TGCAGCGCCAGCGGGGTTGATCGGAACAATGAGCAGTTCTTC.